The text below deals with one T cell receptor beta chain. Enrollees, about 18 to 95 years old, lived in about two dozen US areas. Each participant's cohort was designated according to participant-reported clinical history. These data are taken from a study of blood T cell repertoires in COVID-19. The wider study: From the United States, Italy and Spain came samples of acute and convalescent COVID-19. Sample material is recorded as cDNA or gDNA derived from T cells, B-cell-depleted T cells, or PBMCs.

Some clones are missing from TCRdb's copy, which holds only in-frame ones; the method was immunoSEQ multiplex PCR. The sample holds hundreds of thousands of clones; 70% to 90% are singletons and the top ten take about 1.2%. The junction had 9 bases not matched to a gene; V was cut back by 6 bases and J by 1 base. Germline V gene data show CDR1 as LNHDA and CDR2 as SQIVND (reference sequence). The CDR3 has 18 amino acids. The specimen sequenced was PBMCs or T cells enriched from blood (not recorded which). The rearrangement links TRBV19 to TRBJ2-1; TRBD2 matches 13 bases. This receptor was obtained from a woman aged 40-49 years with acute COVID-19. The CDR3 region has the DNA TGTGCCAGTAGCCAAACTAGCGGGAGGGCCCGATCCTACAATGAGCAGTTCTTC. This encodes CASSQTSGRARSYNEQFF.